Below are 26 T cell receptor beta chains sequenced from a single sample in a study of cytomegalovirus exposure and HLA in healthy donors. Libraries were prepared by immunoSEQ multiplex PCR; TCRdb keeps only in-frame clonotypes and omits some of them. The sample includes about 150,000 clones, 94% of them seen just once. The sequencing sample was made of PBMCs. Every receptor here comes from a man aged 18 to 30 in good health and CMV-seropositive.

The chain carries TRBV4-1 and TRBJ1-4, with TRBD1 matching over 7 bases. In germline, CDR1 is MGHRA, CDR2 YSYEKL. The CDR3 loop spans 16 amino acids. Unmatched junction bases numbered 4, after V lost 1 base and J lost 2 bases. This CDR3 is CASSQVQQGTNEKLFF. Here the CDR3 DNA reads TGCGCCAGCAGCCAAGTCCAACAGGGGACTAATGAAAAACTGTTTTTT.

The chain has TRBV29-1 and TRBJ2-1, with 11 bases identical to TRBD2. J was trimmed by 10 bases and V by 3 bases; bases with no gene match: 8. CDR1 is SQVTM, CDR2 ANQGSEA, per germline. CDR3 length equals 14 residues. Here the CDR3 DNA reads TGCAGCGTTGACCCCCTAGCGGGAGGAGAGGAGCAGTTCTTC. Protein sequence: CSVDPLAGGEEQFF.

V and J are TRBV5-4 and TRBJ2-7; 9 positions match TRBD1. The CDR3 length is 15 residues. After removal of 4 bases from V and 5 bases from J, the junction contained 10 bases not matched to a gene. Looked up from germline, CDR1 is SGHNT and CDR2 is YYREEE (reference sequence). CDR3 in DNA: TGTGCCAGCAGCCAGACAGGGGGGTTTGTTCACGAGCAGTACTTC. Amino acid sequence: CASSQTGGFVHEQYF.

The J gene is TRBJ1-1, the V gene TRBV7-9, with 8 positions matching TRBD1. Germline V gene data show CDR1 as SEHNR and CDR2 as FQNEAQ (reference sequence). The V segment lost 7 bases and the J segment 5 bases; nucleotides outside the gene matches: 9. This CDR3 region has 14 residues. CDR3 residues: CASNSGGAWTEAFF. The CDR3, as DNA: TGTGCCAGCAACTCAGGGGGCGCATGGACTGAAGCTTTCTTT.

The CDR3 bases are TGCGCCAGCGGACAGGTCCTCACAGATACGCAGTATTTT. The encoded protein is CASGQVLTDTQYF. The rearrangement joins TRBV5-1 to TRBJ2-3; 7 bases fit TRBD1. The CDR3 is 13 amino acids. V shed 7 bases and J 2 bases; nucleotides not matched to a gene: 4. From germline, CDR1 is SGHRS and CDR2 YFSETQ.

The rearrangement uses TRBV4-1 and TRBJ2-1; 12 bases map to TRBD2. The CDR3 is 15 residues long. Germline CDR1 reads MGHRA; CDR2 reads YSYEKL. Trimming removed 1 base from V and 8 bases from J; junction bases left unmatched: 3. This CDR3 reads CASSQGRLAGDEQFF. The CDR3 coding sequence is TGCGCCAGCAGCCAAGGGAGACTAGCGGGAGATGAGCAGTTCTTC.

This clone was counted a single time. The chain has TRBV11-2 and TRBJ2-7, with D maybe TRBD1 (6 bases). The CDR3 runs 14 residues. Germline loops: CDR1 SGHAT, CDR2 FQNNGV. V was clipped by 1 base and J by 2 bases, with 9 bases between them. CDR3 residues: CASSLGTGPYEQYF. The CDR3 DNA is TGTGCCAGCAGCTTAGGTACAGGGCCCTACGAGCAGTACTTC.

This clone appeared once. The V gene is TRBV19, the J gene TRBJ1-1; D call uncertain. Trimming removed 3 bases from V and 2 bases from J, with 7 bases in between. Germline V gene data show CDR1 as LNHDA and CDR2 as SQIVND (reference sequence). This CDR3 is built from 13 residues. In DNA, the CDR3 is TGTGCCAGTAGTATTACAGTAAACACTGAAGCTTTCTTT. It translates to CASSITVNTEAFF.

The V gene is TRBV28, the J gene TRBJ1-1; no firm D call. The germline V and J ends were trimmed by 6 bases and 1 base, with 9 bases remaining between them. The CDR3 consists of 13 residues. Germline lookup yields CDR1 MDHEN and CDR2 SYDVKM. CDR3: CASRRAGNTEAFF. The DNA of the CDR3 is TGTGCCAGCAGGAGGGCGGGGAACACTGAAGCTTTCTTT.

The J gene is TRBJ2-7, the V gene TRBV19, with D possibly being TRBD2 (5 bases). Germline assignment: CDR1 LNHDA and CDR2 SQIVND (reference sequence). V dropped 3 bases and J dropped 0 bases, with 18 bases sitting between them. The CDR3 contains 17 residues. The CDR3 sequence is CASSMGYSGTTSYEQYF. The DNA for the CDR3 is TGTGCCAGTAGTATGGGTTACAGCGGTACCACCTCCTACGAGCAGTACTTC.

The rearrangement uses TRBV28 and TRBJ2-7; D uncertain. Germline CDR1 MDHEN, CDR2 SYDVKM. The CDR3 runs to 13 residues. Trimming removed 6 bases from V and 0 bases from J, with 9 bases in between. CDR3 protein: CASREVGSYEQYF. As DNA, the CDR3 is TGTGCCAGCAGAGAGGTGGGCTCCTACGAGCAGTACTTC.

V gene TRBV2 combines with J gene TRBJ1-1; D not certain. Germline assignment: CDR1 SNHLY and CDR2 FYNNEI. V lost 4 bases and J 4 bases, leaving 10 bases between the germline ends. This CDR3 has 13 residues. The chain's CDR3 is CASSGQVTTEAFF. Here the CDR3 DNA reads TGTGCCAGCAGTGGGCAGGTTACCACTGAAGCTTTCTTT. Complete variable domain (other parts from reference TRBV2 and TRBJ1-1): EPEVTQTPSHQVTQMGQEVILRCVPISNHLYFYWYRQILGQKVEFLVSFYNNEISEKSEIFDDQFSVERPDGSNFTLKIRSTKLEDSAMYFCASSGQVTTEAFFGQGTRLTVV.

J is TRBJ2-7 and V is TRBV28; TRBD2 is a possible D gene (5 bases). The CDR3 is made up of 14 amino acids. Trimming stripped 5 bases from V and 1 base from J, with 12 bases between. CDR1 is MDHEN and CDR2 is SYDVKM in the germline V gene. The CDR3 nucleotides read TGTGCCAGCAGTCCTCGACTACTTTCCTACGAGCAGTACTTC. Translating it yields CASSPRLLSYEQYF.

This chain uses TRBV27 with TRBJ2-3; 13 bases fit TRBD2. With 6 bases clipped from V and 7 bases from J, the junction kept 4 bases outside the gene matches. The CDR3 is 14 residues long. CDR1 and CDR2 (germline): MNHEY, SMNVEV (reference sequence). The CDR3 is CASSGLAGEYTQYF. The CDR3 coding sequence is TGTGCCAGCAGCGGACTAGCGGGAGAATATACGCAGTATTTT.

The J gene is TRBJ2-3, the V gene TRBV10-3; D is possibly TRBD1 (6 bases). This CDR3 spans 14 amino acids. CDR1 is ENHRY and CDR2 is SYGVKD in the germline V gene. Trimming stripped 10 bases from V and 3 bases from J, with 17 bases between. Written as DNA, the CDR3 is TGTGCCACCGCCGACAGGTTAAAGACAGATACGCAGTATTTT. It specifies CATADRLKTDTQYF.

CDR3 amino acids: CASSLAKRGRGPYEQYF. The CDR3 DNA sequence: TGCGCCAGCAGCTTGGCTAAGAGAGGGAGAGGACCCTACGAGCAGTACTTC. The chain employs TRBV5-1 and TRBJ2-7; the D gene is possibly TRBD2 (5 bases). This CDR3 region has 17 residues. Germline assignment: CDR1 SGHRS and CDR2 YFSETQ. Deletions cut 0 bases from V and 2 bases from J, with 18 bases between.

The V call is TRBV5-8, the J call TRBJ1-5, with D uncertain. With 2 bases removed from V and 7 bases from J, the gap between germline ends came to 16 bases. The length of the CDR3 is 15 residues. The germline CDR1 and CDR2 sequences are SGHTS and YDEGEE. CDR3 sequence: CASSFFISGNQPQHF. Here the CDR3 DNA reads TGTGCCAGCAGCTTTTTTATCAGCGGGAACCAGCCCCAGCATTTT.

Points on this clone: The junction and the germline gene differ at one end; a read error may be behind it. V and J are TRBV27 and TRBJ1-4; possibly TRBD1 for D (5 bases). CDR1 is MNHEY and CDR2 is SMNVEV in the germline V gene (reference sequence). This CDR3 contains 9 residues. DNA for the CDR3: TGTGCCAGCATGGAGGGGAAAGACTTT. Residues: CASMEGKDF.

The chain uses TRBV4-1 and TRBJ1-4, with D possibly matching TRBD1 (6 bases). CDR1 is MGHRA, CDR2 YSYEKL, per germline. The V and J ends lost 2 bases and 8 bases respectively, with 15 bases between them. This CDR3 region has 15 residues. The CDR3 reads CASSQPGETGEKLFF. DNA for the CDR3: TGCGCCAGCAGCCAACCTGGAGAAACAGGGGAAAAACTGTTTTTT.

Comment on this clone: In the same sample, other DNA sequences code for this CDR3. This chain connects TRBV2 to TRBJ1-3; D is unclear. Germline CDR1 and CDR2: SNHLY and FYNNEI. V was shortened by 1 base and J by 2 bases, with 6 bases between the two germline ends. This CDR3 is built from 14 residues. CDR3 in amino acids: CASSEGGAGNTIYF. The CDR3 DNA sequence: TGTGCCAGCAGTGAAGGCGGGGCTGGAAACACCATATATTTT.

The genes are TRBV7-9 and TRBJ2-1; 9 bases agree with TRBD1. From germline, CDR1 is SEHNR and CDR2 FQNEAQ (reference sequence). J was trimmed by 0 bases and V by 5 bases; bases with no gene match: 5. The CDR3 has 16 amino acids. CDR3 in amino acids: CASSPGTGSSYNEQFF. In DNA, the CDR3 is TGTGCCAGCAGCCCAGGGACAGGGAGCTCCTACAATGAGCAGTTCTTC.

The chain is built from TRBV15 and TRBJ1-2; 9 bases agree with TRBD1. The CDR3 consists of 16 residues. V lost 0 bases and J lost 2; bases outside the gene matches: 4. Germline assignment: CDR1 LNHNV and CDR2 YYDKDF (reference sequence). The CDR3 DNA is TGTGCCACCAGCAGAGAACGGGGACAGGGAAACTATGGCTACACCTTC. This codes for CATSRERGQGNYGYTF.

The CDR3 region has the DNA TGTGCCAGCAGCGCCGAGCTCGTGGATACGCAGTATTTT. Its protein product is CASSAELVDTQYF. The V gene is TRBV9, the J gene TRBJ2-3; the D is unclear. Germline loops: CDR1 SGDLS, CDR2 YYNGEE. Trimming pared 3 bases from V and 6 bases from J, leaving 11 bases between. This CDR3 is built from 13 residues.

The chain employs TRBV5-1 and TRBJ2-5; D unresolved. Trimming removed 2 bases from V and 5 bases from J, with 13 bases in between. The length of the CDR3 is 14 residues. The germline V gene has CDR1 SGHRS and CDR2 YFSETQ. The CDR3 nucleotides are TGCGCCAGCAGCTTAGTACGGGTTGGGGAGACCCAGTACTTC. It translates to CASSLVRVGETQYF.

CDR3 nucleotide sequence: TGCAGCGTTCTAGAGAATGAGCAGTTCTTC. Its protein is CSVLENEQFF. The chain is built from TRBV29-1 and TRBJ2-1; D ambiguous. V lost 5 bases and J 7 bases, leaving 6 bases between the germline ends. The CDR3 spans 10 residues. CDR1 is SQVTM and CDR2 is ANQGSEA in the germline V gene.

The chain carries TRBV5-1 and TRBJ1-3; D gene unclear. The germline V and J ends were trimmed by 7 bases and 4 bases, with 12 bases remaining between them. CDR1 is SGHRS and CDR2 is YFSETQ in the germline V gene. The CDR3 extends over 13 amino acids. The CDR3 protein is CASSVGSGNTIYF. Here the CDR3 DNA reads TGCGCCAGCTCGGTCGGGTCCGGAAACACCATATATTTT.